One TCR beta chain is described in this entry. The data are from a study of CD8+ T cells in alopecia areata. Study information: Treatment of the treated patients consisted of oral tofacitinib, 5 to 10 mg twice daily.

Germline CDR1 is SGHTA and CDR2 is FQGNSA. CDR3 length: 12 residues. Trimming cost V 5 bases and J 4 bases, with 9 bases left between them. The authors extracted RNA and reverse transcribed it into cDNA as the sequencing template. The protocol was immunoSEQ multiplex PCR, while the TCRdb copy is restricted to in-frame clones and leaves out a portion. The sample carries roughly 200,000 clones, almost 65% recorded once. The clonotype originates from a human donor with alopecia areata. The material was CD4+ T cells sorted from blood, obtained at week 0. The chain employs TRBV7-2 and TRBJ2-7, with D unresolved. CDR3 loop: CASSQSGYEQYF. In DNA form, the CDR3 reads TGTGCCAGCAGCCAGTCTGGGTACGAGCAGTACTTC.